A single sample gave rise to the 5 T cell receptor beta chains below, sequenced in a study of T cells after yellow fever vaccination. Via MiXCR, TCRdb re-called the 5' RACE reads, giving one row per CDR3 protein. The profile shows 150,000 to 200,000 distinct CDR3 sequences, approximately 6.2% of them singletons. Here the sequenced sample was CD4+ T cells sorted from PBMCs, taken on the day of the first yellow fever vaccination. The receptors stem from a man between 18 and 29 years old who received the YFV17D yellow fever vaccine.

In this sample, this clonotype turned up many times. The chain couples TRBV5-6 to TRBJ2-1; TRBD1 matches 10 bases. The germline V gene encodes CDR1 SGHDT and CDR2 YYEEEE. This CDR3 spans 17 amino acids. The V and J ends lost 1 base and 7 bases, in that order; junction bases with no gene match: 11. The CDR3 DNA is TGTGCCAGCAGCTTGAAGTTGGGGACAGGGGTAATAAATGAGCAGTTCTTC. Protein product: CASSLKLGTGVINEQFF.

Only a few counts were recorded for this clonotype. CDR3: CASSIPGGTEAFF. The CDR3 DNA sequence: TGCGCCAGCAGCATCCCAGGGGGAACTGAAGCTTTCTTT. The chain recombines TRBV5-1 with TRBJ1-1; 7 nucleotides align to TRBD1. Germline values: CDR1 SGHRS, CDR2 YFSETQ. V trimming: 4 bases; J trimming: 5 bases; junction bases outside the gene matches: 5. The length of the CDR3 is 13 residues.

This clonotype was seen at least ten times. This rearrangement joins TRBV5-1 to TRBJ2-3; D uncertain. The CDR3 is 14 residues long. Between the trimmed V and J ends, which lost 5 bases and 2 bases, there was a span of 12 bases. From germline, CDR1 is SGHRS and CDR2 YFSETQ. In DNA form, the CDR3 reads TGCGCCAGCAGTTGGTGGGTGGACACAGATACGCAGTATTTT. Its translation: CASSWWVDTDTQYF.

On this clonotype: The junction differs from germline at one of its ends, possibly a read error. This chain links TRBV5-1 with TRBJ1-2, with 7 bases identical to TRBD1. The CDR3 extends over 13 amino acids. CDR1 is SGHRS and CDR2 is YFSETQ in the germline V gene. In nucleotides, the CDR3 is TGCGCCAGCAGATCCGGGACAGTGGCTGGCCACACCTTC. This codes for CASRSGTVAGHTF.

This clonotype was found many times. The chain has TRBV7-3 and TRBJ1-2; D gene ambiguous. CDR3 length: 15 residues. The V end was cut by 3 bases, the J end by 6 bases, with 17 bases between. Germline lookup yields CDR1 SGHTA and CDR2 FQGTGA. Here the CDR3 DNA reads TGTGCCAGCAGCTTTACTCACACGGGGTGGGATGGCTACACCTTC. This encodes CASSFTHTGWDGYTF. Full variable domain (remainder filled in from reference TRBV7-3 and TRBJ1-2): GAGVSQTPSNKVTEKGKYVELRCDPISGHTALYWYRQSLGQGPEFLIYFQGTGAADDSGLPNDRFFAVRPEGSVSTLKIQRTERGDSAVYLCASSFTHTGWDGYTFGSGTRLTVV.